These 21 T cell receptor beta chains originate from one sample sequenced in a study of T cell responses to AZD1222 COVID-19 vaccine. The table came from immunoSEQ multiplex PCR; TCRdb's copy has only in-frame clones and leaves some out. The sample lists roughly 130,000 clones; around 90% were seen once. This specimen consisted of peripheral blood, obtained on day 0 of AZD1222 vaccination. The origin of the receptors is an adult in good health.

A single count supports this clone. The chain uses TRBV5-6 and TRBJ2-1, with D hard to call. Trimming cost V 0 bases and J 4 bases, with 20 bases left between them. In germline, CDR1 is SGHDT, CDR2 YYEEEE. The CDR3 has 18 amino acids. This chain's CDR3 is CASSLVKANSFYYNEQFF. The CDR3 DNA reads TGTGCCAGCAGCTTGGTAAAAGCGAACTCCTTCTATTACAATGAGCAGTTCTTC.

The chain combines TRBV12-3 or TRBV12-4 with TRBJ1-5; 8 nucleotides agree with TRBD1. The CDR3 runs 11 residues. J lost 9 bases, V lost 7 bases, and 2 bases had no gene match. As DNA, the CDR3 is TGTGCCAGCACCACAGGGGGGCCCCAGCATTTT. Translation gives CASTTGGPQHF.

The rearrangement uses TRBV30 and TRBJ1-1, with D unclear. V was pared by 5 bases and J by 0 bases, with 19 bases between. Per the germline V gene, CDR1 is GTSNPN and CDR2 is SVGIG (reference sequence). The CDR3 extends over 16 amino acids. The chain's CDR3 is CAWQSPLGKMNTEAFF. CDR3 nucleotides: TGTGCCTGGCAGAGTCCCCTCGGGAAGATGAACACTGAAGCTTTCTTT.

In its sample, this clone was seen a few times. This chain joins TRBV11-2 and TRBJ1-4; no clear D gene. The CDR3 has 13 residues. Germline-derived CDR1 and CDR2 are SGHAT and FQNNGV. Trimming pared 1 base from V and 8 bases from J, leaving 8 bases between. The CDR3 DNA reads TGTGCCAGCAGCTTAGTACTAGGGGAAAAACTGTTTTTT. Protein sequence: CASSLVLGEKLFF.

The CDR3 spells CASSLDSSSNYGYTF. Here the CDR3 DNA reads TGTGCCAGCAGCTTGGACAGCTCTTCTAACTATGGCTACACCTTC. This chain connects TRBV5-4 to TRBJ1-2; D not resolved. V shed 0 bases and J shed 0 bases, with 9 bases lying between them. Germline V CDR1 and CDR2: SGHNT, YYREEE (reference sequence). The CDR3 is made up of 15 amino acids.

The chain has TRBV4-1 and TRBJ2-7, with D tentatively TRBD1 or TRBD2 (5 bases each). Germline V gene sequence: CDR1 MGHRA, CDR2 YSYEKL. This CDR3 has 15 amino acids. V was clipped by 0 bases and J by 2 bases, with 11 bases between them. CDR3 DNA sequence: TGCGCCAGCAGCCAAGACAGGGTCGGGACCTACGAGCAGTACTTC. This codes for CASSQDRVGTYEQYF.

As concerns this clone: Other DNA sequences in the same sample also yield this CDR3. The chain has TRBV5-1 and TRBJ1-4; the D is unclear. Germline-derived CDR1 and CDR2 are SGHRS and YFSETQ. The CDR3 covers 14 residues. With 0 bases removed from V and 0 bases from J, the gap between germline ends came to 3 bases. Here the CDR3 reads CASSLGATNEKLFF. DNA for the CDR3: TGCGCCAGCAGCTTGGGAGCAACTAATGAAAAACTGTTTTTT.

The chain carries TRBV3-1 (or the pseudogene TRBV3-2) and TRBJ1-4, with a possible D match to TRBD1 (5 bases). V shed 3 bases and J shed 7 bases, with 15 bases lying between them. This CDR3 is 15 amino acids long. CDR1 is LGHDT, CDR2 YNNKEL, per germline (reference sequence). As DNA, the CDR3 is TGTGCCAGCAGCCAGGGGAATGGGGCACCTGAAAAACTGTTTTTT. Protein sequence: CASSQGNGAPEKLFF.

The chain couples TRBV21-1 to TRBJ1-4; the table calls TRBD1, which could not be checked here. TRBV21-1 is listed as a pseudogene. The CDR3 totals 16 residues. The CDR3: CASSKVANRAREKLFF. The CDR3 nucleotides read TGTGCCAGCAGCAAAGTTGCGAACAGGGCTCGGGAAAAACTGTTTTTT.

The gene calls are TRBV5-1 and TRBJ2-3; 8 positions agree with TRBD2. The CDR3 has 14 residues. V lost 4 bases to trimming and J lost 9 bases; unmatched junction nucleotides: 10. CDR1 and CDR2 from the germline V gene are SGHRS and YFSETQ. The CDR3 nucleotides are TGCGCCAGCAGCCTTGACGGAGCGGGAGTCACGCAGTATTTT. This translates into CASSLDGAGVTQYF.

In DNA form, the CDR3 reads TGTGCCAGTAGTACAGAGGACTCCTTCTACGAGCAGTACTTC. It yields the protein CASSTEDSFYEQYF. The chain uses TRBV19 and TRBJ2-7; D may be TRBD2 (5 bases). The CDR3 has 14 amino acids. Trimming removed 4 bases at V and 3 bases at J, with 13 bases between. Germline V gene sequence: CDR1 LNHDA, CDR2 SQIVND (reference sequence). Combining the CDR3 with reference TRBV19 and TRBJ2-7 gives the whole variable domain DGGITQSPKYLFRKEGQNVTLSCEQNLNHDAMYWYRQDPGQGLRLIYYSQIVNDFQKGDIAEGYSVSREKKESFPLTVTSAQKNPTAFYLCASSTEDSFYEQYFGPGTRLTVT.

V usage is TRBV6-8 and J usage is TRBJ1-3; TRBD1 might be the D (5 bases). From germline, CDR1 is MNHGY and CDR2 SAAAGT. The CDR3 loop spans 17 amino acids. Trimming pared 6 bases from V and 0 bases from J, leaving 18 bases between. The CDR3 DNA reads TGTGCCAGCAGCCGCTACAGGCCACAATACTCTGGAAACACCATATATTTT. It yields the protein CASSRYRPQYSGNTIYF.

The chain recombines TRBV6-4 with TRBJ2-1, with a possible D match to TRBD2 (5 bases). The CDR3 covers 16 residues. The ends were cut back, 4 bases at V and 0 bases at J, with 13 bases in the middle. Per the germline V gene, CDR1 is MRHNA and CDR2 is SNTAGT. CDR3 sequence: CASSGEMGSSYNEQFF. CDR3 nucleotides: TGTGCCAGCAGTGGTGAAATGGGGAGCTCCTACAATGAGCAGTTCTTC.

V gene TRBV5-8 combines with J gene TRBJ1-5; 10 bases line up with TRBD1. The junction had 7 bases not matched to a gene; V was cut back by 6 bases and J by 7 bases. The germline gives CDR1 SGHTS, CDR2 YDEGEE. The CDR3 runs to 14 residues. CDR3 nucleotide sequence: TGTGCCAGCAACAAGGGACAGGGGTCGCAGCCCCAGCATTTT. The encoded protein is CASNKGQGSQPQHF. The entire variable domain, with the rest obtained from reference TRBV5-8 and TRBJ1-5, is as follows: EAGVTQSPTHLIKTRGQQATLRCSPISGHTSVYWYQQALGLGLQFLLWYDEGEERNRGNFPPRFSGRQFPNYSSELNVNALELEDSALYLCASNKGQGSQPQHFGDGTRLSIL.

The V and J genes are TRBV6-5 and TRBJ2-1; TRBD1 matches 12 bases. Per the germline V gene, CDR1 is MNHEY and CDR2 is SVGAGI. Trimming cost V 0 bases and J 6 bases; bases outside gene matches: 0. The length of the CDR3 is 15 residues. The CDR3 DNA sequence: TGTGCCAGCAGTTACTCGGGACAGGGGGCCAATGAGCAGTTCTTC. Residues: CASSYSGQGANEQFF.

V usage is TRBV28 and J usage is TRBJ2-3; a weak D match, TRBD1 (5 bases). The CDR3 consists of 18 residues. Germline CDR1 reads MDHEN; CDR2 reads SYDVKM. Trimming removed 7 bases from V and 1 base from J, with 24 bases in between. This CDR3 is CASTTVGRKQHGTDTQYF. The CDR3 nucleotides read TGTGCCAGCACCACGGTGGGGCGAAAACAACACGGCACAGATACGCAGTATTTT.

CDR3 sequence (DNA): TGCGCCAGCACCTCCACGTCGGGGACCTACGAGCAGTACTTC. Residues: CASTSTSGTYEQYF. The chain uses TRBV5-1 and TRBJ2-7; tentative D call: TRBD2 (5 bases). From germline, CDR1 is SGHRS and CDR2 YFSETQ. The CDR3 has 14 residues. The V gene lost 6 bases and the J gene lost 2 bases, with 15 bases spanning the gap.

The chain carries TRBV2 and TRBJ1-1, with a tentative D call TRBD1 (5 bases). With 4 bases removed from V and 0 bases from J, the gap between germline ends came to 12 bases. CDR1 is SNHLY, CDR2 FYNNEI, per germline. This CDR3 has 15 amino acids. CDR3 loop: CASSGGLGVNTEAFF. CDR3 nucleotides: TGTGCCAGCAGTGGTGGTCTGGGGGTGAACACTGAAGCTTTCTTT. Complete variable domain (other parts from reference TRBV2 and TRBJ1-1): EPEVTQTPSHQVTQMGQEVILRCVPISNHLYFYWYRQILGQKVEFLVSFYNNEISEKSEIFDDQFSVERPDGSNFTLKIRSTKLEDSAMYFCASSGGLGVNTEAFFGQGTRLTVV.

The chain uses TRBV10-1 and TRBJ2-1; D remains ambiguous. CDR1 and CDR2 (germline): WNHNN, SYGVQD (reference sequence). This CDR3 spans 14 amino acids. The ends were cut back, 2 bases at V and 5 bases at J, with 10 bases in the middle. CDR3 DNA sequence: TGCGCCAGCAGTGAGACACCGGCCCACAATGAGCAGTTCTTC. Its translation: CASSETPAHNEQFF.

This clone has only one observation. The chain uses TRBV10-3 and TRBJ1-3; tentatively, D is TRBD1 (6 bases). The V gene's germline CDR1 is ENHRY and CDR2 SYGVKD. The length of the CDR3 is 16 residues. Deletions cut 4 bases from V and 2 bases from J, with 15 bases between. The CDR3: CAISVRGADPGNTIYF. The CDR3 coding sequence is TGTGCCATCAGTGTGCGGGGGGCAGATCCTGGAAACACCATATATTTT.

The CDR3 DNA is TGTGCCAGTAGTAGGCAGACAGGGATCGCCGGGGAGCTGTTTTTT. It codes for CASSRQTGIAGELFF. This chain links TRBV19 with TRBJ2-2, with 7 bases fitting TRBD1. V shed 4 bases and J 6 bases; nucleotides not matched to a gene: 8. Germline loops: CDR1 LNHDA, CDR2 SQIVND (reference sequence). The CDR3 covers 15 residues.